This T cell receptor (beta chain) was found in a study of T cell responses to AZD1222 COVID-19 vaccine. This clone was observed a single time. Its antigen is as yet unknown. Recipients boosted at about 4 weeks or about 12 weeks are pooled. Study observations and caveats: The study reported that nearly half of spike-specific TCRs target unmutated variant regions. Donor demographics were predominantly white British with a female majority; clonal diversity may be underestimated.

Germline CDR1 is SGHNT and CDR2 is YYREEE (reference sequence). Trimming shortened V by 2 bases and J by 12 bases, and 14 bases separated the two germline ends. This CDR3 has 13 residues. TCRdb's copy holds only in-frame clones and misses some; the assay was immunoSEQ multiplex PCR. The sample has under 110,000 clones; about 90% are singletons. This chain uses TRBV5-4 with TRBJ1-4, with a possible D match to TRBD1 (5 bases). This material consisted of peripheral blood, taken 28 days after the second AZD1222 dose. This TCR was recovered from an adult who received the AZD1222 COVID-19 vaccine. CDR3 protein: CASSFSPGGELFF. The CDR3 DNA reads TGTGCCAGCAGCTTCTCGCCCGGGGGAGAACTGTTTTTT.